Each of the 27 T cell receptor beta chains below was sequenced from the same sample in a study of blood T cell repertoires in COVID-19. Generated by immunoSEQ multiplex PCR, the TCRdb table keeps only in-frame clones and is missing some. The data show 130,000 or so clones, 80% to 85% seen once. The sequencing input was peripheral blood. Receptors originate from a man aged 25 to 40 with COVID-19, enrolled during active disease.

The CDR3 region has the DNA TGTGCCAGCAGTTTGGGAACCCTAGCGGGAGGCGGAGAGACCCAGTACTTC. As protein: CASSLGTLAGGGETQYF. The V gene is TRBV27, the J gene TRBJ2-5; 11 bases align to TRBD2. Trimming took 3 bases from V and 4 from J; bases not matched to a gene: 10. From germline, CDR1 is MNHEY and CDR2 SMNVEV (reference sequence). The length of the CDR3 is 17 residues.

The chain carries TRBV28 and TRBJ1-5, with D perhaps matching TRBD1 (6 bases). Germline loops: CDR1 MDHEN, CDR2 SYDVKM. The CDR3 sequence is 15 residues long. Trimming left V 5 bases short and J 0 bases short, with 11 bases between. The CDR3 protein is CASSQTGLSNQPQHF. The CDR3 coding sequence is TGTGCCAGCAGTCAGACAGGCCTTAGCAATCAGCCCCAGCATTTT.

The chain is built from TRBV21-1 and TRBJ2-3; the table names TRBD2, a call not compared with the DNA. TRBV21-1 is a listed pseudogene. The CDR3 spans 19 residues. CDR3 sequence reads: CASSRRTSGRRWGTDTQYF. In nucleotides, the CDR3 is TGTGCCAGCAGCAGACGGACTAGCGGGAGACGGTGGGGCACAGATACGCAGTATTTT.

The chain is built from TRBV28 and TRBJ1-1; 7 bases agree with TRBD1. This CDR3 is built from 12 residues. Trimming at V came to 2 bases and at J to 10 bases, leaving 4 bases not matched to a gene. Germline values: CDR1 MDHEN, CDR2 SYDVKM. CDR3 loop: CASSLRTGAAFF. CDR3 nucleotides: TGTGCCAGCAGTTTAAGAACAGGGGCAGCTTTCTTT.

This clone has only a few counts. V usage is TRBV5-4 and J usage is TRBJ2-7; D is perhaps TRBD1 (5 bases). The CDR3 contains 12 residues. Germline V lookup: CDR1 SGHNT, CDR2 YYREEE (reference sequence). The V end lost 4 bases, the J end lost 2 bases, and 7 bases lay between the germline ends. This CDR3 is CASSMDTYEQYF. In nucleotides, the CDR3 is TGTGCCAGCAGCATGGACACCTACGAGCAGTACTTC. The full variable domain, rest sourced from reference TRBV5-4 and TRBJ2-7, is ETGVTQSPTHLIKTRGQQVTLRCSSQSGHNTVSWYQQALGQGPQFIFQYYREEENGRGNFPPRFSGLQFPNYSSELNVNALELDDSALYLCASSMDTYEQYFGPGTRLTVT.

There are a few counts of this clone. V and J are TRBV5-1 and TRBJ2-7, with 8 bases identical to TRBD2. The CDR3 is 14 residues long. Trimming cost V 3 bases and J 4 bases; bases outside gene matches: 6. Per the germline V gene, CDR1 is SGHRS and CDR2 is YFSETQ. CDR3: CASSSLTSEYEQYF. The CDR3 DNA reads TGCGCCAGCAGCTCTTTGACTAGCGAATACGAGCAGTACTTC.

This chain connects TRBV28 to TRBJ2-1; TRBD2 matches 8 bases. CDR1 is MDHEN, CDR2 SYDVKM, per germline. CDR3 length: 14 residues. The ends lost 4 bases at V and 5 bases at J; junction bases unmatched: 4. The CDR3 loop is CASSSSGSNNEQFF. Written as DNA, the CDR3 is TGTGCCAGCAGTTCCAGCGGGAGTAACAATGAGCAGTTCTTC.

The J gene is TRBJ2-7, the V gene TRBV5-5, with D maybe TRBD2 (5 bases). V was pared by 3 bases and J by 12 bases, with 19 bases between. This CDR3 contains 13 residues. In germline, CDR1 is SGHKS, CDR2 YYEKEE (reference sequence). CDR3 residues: CASSSRRGFVSYF. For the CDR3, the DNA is TGTGCCAGCAGCTCGCGCCGGGGTTTTGTTTCGTACTTC.

The CDR3 region is CASSPDTGQSGNTIYF. The DNA for the CDR3 is TGTGCCAGCAGCCCCGACACGGGACAGTCTGGAAACACCATATATTTT. The rearrangement joins TRBV9 to TRBJ1-3; 7 bases are a match to TRBD1. With V trimmed by 4 bases and J by 1 base, 8 bases remained unmatched. The germline V gene encodes CDR1 SGDLS and CDR2 YYNGEE. The CDR3 consists of 16 residues.

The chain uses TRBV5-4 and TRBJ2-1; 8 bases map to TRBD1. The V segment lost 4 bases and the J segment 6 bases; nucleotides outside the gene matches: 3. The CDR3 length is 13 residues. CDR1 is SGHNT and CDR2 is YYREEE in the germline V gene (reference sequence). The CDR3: CASSLTGGNEQFF. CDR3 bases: TGTGCCAGCAGCCTAACAGGGGGCAATGAGCAGTTCTTC.

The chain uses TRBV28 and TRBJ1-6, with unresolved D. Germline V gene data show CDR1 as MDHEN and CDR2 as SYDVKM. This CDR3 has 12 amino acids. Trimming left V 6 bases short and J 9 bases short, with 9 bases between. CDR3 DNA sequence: TGTGCCAGCAGATCCTCGGGTTCACCCCTCCACTTT. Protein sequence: CASRSSGSPLHF.

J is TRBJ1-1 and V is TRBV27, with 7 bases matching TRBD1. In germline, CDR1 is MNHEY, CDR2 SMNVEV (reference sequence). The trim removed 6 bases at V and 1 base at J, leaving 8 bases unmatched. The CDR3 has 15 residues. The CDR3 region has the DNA TGTGCCAGCAGAGTTCACAGGGGAAAGAACACTGAAGCTTTCTTT. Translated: CASRVHRGKNTEAFF.

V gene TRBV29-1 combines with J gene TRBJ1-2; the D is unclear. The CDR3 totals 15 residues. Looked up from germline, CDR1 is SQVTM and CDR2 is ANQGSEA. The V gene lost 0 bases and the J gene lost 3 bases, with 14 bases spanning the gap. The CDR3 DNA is TGCAGCGTTGAAGACCGAGGGAAGGGAGACTATGGCTACACCTTC. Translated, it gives CSVEDRGKGDYGYTF.

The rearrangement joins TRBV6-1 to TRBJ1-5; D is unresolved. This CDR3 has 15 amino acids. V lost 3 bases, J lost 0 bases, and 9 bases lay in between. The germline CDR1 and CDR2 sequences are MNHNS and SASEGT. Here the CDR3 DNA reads TGTGCCAGCAGTGACAGGTCCGCTAGCAATCAGCCCCAGCATTTT. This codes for CASSDRSASNQPQHF.

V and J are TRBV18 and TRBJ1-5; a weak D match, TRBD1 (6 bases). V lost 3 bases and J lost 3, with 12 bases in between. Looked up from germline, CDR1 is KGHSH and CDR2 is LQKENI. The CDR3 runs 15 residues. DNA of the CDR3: TGTGCCAGCTCACCCGATAGACAGGACAATCAGCCCCAGCATTTT. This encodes CASSPDRQDNQPQHF.

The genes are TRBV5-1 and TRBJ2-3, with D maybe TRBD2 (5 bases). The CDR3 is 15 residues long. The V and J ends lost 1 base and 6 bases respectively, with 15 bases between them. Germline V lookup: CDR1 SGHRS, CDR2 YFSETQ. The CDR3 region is CASSLYDTGSDTQYF. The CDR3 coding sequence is TGCGCCAGCAGCTTGTATGATACGGGATCGGATACGCAGTATTTT.

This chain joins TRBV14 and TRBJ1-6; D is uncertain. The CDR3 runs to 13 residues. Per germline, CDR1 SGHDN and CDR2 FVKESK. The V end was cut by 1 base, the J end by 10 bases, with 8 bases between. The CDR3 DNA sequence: TGTGCCAGCAGCCAAGGGAGAGTCTCACCCCTCCACTTT. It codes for CASSQGRVSPLHF.

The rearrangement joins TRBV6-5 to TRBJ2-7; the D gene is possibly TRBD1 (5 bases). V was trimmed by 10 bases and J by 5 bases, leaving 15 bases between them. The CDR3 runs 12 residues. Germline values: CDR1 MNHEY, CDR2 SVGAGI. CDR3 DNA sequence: TGTGCCACCAAAACTCAGGGCAACGAGCAGTACTTC. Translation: CATKTQGNEQYF.

As DNA, the CDR3 is TGTGCCATCAGTGAGTCGATGGTAAGGAGGGAAGGCTACACCTTC. This translates into CAISESMVRREGYTF. The chain joins TRBV10-3 to TRBJ1-2; the D is unclear. Germline CDR1 is ENHRY and CDR2 is SYGVKD. This CDR3 spans 15 amino acids. V lost 0 bases, J lost 8 bases, and 16 bases lay in between.

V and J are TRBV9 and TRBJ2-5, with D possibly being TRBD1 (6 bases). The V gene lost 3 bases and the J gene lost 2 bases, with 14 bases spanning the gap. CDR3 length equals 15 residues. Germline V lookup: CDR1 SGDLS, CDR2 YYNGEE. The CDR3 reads CASSAQQGVQETQYF. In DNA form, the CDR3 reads TGTGCCAGCAGCGCCCAACAGGGAGTTCAAGAGACCCAGTACTTC.

Here the CDR3 DNA reads TGTGCCAGCAGCCCGTCTTACCAAGAGACCCAGTACTTC. It is translated as CASSPSYQETQYF. The chain carries TRBV12-3 or TRBV12-4 and TRBJ2-5; D is undetermined. CDR3 length: 13 residues. Trimming removed 6 bases from V and 0 bases from J, with 8 bases in between.

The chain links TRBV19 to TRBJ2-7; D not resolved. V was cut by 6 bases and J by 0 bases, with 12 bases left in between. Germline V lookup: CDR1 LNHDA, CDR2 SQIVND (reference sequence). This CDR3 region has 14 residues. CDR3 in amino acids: CASRRTISSYEQYF. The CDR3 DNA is TGTGCCAGTAGGCGCACCATTAGCTCCTACGAGCAGTACTTC. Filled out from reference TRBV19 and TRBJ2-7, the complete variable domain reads DGGITQSPKYLFRKEGQNVTLSCEQNLNHDAMYWYRQDPGQGLRLIYYSQIVNDFQKGDIAEGYSVSREKKESFPLTVTSAQKNPTAFYLCASRRTISSYEQYFGPGTRLTVT.

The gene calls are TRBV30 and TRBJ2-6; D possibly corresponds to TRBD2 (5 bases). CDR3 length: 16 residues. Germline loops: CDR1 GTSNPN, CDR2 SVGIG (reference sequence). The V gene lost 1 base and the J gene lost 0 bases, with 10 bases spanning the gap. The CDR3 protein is CAWSGSGISGANVLTF. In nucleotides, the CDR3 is TGTGCCTGGAGTGGCAGCGGAATCTCTGGGGCCAACGTCCTGACTTTC.

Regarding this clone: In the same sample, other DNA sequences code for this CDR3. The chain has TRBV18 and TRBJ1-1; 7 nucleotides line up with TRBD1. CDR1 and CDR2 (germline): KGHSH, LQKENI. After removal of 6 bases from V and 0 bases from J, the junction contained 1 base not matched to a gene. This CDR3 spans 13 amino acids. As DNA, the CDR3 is TGTGCCAGCTCGGGACAGATGAACACTGAAGCTTTCTTT. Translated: CASSGQMNTEAFF.

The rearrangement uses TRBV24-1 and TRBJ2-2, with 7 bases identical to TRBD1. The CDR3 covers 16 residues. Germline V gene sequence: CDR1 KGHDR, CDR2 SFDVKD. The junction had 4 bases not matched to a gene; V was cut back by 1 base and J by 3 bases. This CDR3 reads CATSDFRDRDTGELFF. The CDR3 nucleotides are TGTGCCACCAGTGATTTCAGAGACAGGGACACCGGGGAGCTGTTTTTT.

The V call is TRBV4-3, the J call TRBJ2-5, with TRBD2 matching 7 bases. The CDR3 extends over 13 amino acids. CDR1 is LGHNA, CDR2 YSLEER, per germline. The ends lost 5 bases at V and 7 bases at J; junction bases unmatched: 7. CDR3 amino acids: CASSNGGRGTQYF. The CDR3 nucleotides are TGCGCCAGCAGCAACGGGGGGAGGGGGACCCAGTACTTC.

DNA for the CDR3: TGTGCCATCAGAACAGGGGGCTTGGGCGAGCAGTACTTC. This codes for CAIRTGGLGEQYF. The chain employs TRBV10-3 and TRBJ2-7, with 9 positions matching TRBD1. The ends lost 6 bases at V and 6 bases at J; junction bases unmatched: 6. The CDR3 is 13 residues long. Germline CDR1 is ENHRY and CDR2 is SYGVKD.